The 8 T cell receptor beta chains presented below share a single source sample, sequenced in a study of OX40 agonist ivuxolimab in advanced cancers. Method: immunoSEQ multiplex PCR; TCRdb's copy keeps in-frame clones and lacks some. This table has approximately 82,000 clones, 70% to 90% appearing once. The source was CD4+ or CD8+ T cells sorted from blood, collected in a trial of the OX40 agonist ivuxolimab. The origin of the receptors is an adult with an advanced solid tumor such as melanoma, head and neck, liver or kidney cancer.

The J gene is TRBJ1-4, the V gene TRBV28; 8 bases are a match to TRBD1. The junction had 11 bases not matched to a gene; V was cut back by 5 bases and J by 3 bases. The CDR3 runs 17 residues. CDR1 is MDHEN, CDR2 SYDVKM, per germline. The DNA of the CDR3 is TGTGCCAGCAGTCCCTCCGGACAGGGAAGGGCTAATGAAAAACTGTTTTTT. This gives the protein CASSPSGQGRANEKLFF. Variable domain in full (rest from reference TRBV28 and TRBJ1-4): DVKVTQSSRYLVKRTGEKVFLECVQDMDHENMFWYRQDPGLGLRLIYFSYDVKMKEKGDIPEGYSVSREKKERFSLILESASTNQTSMYLCASSPSGQGRANEKLFFGSGTQLSVL.

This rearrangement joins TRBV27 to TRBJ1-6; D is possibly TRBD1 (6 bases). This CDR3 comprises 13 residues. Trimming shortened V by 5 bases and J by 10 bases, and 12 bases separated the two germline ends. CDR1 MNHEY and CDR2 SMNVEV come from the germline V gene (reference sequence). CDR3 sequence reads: CASSQQGGSPLHF. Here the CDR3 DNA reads TGTGCCAGCAGTCAACAGGGTGGATCACCCCTCCACTTT.

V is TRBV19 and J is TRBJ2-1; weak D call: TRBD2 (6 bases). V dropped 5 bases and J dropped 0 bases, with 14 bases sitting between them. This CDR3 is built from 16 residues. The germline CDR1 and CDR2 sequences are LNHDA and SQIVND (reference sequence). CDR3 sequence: CASSVRGSSSYNEQFF. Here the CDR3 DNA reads TGTGCCAGTAGTGTCCGGGGGAGCAGCTCCTACAATGAGCAGTTCTTC.

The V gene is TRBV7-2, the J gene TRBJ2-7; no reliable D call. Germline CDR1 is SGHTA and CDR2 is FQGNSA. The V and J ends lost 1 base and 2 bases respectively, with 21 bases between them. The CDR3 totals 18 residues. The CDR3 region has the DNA TGTGCCAGCAGCTTAGTTCATTATGCGCGAATCCTGCCCTACGAGCAGTACTTC. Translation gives CASSLVHYARILPYEQYF.

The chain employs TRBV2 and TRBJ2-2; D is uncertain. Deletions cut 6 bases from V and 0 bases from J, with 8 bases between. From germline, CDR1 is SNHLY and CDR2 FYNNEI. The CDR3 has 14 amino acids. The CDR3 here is CASRVRPNTGELFF. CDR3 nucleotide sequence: TGTGCCAGCAGGGTACGGCCGAACACCGGGGAGCTGTTTTTT.

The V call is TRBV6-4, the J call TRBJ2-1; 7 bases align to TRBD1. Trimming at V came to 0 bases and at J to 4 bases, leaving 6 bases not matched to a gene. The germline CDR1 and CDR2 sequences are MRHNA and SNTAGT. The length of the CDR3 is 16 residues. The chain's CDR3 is CASSDSPGTAYNEQFF. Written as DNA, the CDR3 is TGTGCCAGCAGTGACTCCCCCGGGACAGCGTACAATGAGCAGTTCTTC.

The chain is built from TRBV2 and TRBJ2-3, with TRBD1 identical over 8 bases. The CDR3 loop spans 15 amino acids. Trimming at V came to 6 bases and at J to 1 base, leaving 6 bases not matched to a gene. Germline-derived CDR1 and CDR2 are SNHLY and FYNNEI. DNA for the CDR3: TGTGCCAGCAGGGGGGACAGGTGGGGCACAGATACGCAGTATTTT. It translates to CASRGDRWGTDTQYF.

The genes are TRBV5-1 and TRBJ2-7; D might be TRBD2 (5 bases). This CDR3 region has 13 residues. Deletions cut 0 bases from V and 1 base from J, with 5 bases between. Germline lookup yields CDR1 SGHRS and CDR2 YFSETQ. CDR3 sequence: CASSLVASYEQYF. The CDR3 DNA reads TGCGCCAGCAGCTTGGTAGCGTCCTACGAGCAGTACTTC.